This T cell receptor (beta chain) derives from a study of CD8+CD57+ T cells in acquired aplastic anemia (dated by TCRdb to between 2018 and 2020). Context from the whole study: A mean of around 3.2 ug of DNA, ranging from roughly 0.17 to 30 ug, was extracted from sorted CD4+ and CD8+ cells. A CD8+CD57+ expansion meant a frequency higher than the mean frequency seen in healthy subjects. Paper-wide results and their limitations: Roughly 30 CD8+ CDR3 sequences were found to be shared between patients and controls, but these sequences appeared to be highly expressed in patients and within the immunodominant clones of the patients. No significant difference in CD8+ Simpson's diversity was found between patients and healthy controls (P=0.060).

Expansion of CD8+CD57+ cells had been shown by flow cytometry in the patients chosen for sequencing. Severe acquired aplastic anemia was diagnosed in all patients according to International Study of Aplastic Anemia and Agranulocytosis and Camitta criteria. Patients had received no therapy at the time of blood sampling. TCR repertoires of sorted CD4+ and CD8+ blood T cells from severe aplastic anemia patients and healthy subjects were deep-sequenced in the study. Patients were enrolled in the USA under clinicaltrials.gov protocols 00001620, 01623167, 00001397, 00071045, 00081523 and 00961064. Ficoll-Paque density gradient centrifugation was used to isolate peripheral blood mononuclear cells. Before DNA extraction, CD4+ and CD8+ T cells were sorted by FACS or by magnetic beads. The germline V gene provides CDR1 LGHNA and CDR2 YNFKEQ. Counted from cysteine to phenylalanine, this CDR3 has 15 amino acids. The kept DNA is CDR3 alone, 45 bases in frame from the first base. V gives up 1 base and J gives up 0 bases, and the segment between their germline ends measures 10 bases.

TCR beta VDJ combination and CDR3 sequence profiling used genomic DNA as the template. TCR repertoire sequencing was run on an Illumina HiSeq 2000. As for the original processing: TRBV/TRBJ rearrangement plots, CDR3 size and DJ length profiles, and Simpson's diversity index were used to assess repertoires. The most abundant DNA sequence in the deep sequencing data was taken as the immunodominant clone. CDR3 amino acid sequences were screened for sharing across subjects and compared with published repertoires and the VDJdb database. Starting from the raw public reads, TCRdb applied fastp trimming at Q25, assembled clones with MiXCR and retained in-frame beta chains. Entries are consolidated by CDR3 protein sequence, retaining the most common genes and DNA. It is TCRdb's table, rather than the study itself, that gives the V and J calls and clone size. A total of under 500,000 distinct CDR3 sequences appear in this sample, about a third of them only once. The top ten hold roughly 0.89% of the sample.

Comment on this clonotype: The clone's antigen remains unknown. Nothing much larger sits one base from this clone, and base qualities are not available.

Sequencing was done on a sample of sorted CD4+, CD8+, or CD8+CD57+ T cells (not recorded which) from PBMCs. This clonotype was obtained from a human donor with aplastic anemia. The chain is encoded by TRBV4-2 joined to TRBJ2-7; the D segment could be TRBD1, given 5 matching bases. The CDR3 reads as follows: CASSQVPGNSYEQYF. The nucleotide sequence is TGTGCCAGCAGCCAAGTTCCAGGGAACTCCTACGAGCAGTACTTC.